The 24 T cell receptor beta chains given below trace back to one sample, sequenced in a study of technical replicates of blood from several donors. TCRdb's table, derived via immunoSEQ multiplex PCR, lists solely in-frame clones and lacks some. Here the sample spans tens of thousands of clones, 80% to 95% being singletons. Source material: T cells isolated from PBMCs. The receptors come from a human donor in good health.

Concerning this clone itself: An end of the junction differs from the germline gene, which may be a read error. Other DNA sequences in the sample encode the same CDR3. V and J are TRBV6-5 and TRBJ1-1, with D tentatively TRBD1 (5 bases). Germline-derived CDR1 and CDR2 are MNHEY and SVGAGI. CDR3 size: 14 residues. In DNA, the CDR3 is TGTGCCAGTAGTTACTGGGGGAGGGACACTGAAGCTTTCTTT. It is translated as CASSYWGRDTEAFF.

This chain joins TRBV28 and TRBJ2-5; 7 nucleotides align to TRBD1. This CDR3 has 15 amino acids. The V and J ends lost 3 bases and 0 bases, in that order; junction bases with no gene match: 4. CDR1 and CDR2 from the germline V gene are MDHEN and SYDVKM. DNA of the CDR3: TGTGCCAGCAGTTTTGACAGGGCCTACCAAGAGACCCAGTACTTC. This codes for CASSFDRAYQETQYF.

This rearrangement joins TRBV9 to TRBJ1-5; 8 bases line up with TRBD1. J lost 6 bases, V lost 2 bases, and 7 bases had no gene match. The CDR3 has 15 residues. The germline gives CDR1 SGDLS, CDR2 YYNGEE. The CDR3 region has the DNA TGTGCCAGCAGCGTTGGCGGACAGGGAGGTCAGCCCCAGCATTTT. Its protein is CASSVGGQGGQPQHF.

This chain links TRBV28 with TRBJ2-5; maybe TRBD2 (6 bases). Germline-derived CDR1 and CDR2 are MDHEN and SYDVKM. This CDR3 is built from 16 residues. Trimming removed 1 base at V and 5 bases at J, with 17 bases between. CDR3 sequence: CASSLSAGAGLETQYF. For the CDR3, the DNA is TGTGCCAGCAGTTTATCAGCCGGGGCGGGGCTGGAGACCCAGTACTTC.

V gene TRBV29-1 combines with J gene TRBJ1-2; 9 bases map to TRBD1. Germline CDR1 SQVTM, CDR2 ANQGSEA. This CDR3 spans 13 amino acids. V lost 5 bases, J lost 0 bases, and 1 base stayed unmatched. CDR3 sequence (DNA): TGCAGCGTTTGGACAGGGGCTAACTATGGCTACACCTTC. Amino acid sequence: CSVWTGANYGYTF.

The rearrangement uses TRBV27 and TRBJ2-7; tentative D call: TRBD1 (6 bases). Trimming took 4 bases from V and 6 from J, leaving 10 bases between them. From germline, CDR1 is MNHEY and CDR2 SMNVEV (reference sequence). CDR3 length equals 12 residues. For the CDR3, the DNA is TGTGCCAGCAGTTCACAGGGCAGCGAGCAGTACTTC. Its protein is CASSSQGSEQYF.

This clone was recorded only once. This chain links TRBV14 with TRBJ1-2, with D possibly being TRBD1 (6 bases). Trimming pared 5 bases from V and 8 bases from J, leaving 12 bases between. CDR1 is SGHDN and CDR2 is FVKESK in the germline V gene. This CDR3 is built from 12 residues. The CDR3 sequence: CASSLQGWGYTF. The CDR3 region has the DNA TGTGCCAGCAGCTTACAGGGTTGGGGCTACACCTTC.

The genes are TRBV11-3 and TRBJ2-1, with D tentatively TRBD2 (5 bases). V lost 4 bases, J lost 10 bases, and 14 bases lay in between. CDR1 SGHNT and CDR2 YENEEA come from the germline V gene. The length of the CDR3 is 13 residues. This chain's CDR3 is CASSSFGEREQFF. The DNA for the CDR3 is TGTGCCAGCAGCTCGTTCGGGGAGCGAGAGCAGTTCTTC.

This chain joins TRBV14 and TRBJ2-3; 8 nucleotides match TRBD2. Losses at the gene ends were 10 bases for V and 1 base for J; bases not matched to a gene: 19. The CDR3 has 18 residues. Looked up from germline, CDR1 is SGHDN and CDR2 is FVKESK. Here the CDR3 DNA reads TGTGCCACCAAACATGGCGGGAGGCCCCCGGTTGGCACAGATACGCAGTATTTT. Translation: CATKHGGRPPVGTDTQYF.

The chain has TRBV5-1 and TRBJ2-5; TRBD1 matches at 9 bases. The J segment lost 5 bases and the V segment lost 2 bases, leaving 7 bases of the junction unmatched. The CDR3 consists of 15 residues. Per the germline V gene, CDR1 is SGHRS and CDR2 is YFSETQ. DNA of the CDR3: TGCGCCAGCAGCTTACGTACAGGGGGCTGGGAGACCCAGTACTTC. It translates to CASSLRTGGWETQYF.

The J gene is TRBJ2-2, the V gene TRBV7-8, with a weak D call TRBD2 (5 bases). The CDR3 consists of 18 residues. Per germline, CDR1 SGHVS and CDR2 FQNEAQ. The V gene lost 11 bases and the J gene lost 1 base, with 26 bases spanning the gap. CDR3 in DNA: TGTGCCTCTATGGAGGTTTCCCGTTTTTACCGGAACACCGGGGAGCTGTTTTTT. Protein sequence: CASMEVSRFYRNTGELFF. The full variable domain, its missing parts supplied by reference TRBV7-8 and TRBJ2-2, is GAGVSQSPRYKVAKRGQDVALRCDPISGHVSLFWYQQALGQGPEFLTYFQNEAQLDKSGLPSDRFFAERPEGSVSTLKIQRTQQEDSAVYLCASMEVSRFYRNTGELFFGEGSRLTVL.

This chain joins TRBV5-5 and TRBJ2-7; 7 nucleotides agree with TRBD1. This CDR3 has 14 amino acids. Germline CDR1 SGHKS, CDR2 YYEKEE (reference sequence). J was trimmed by 3 bases and V by 6 bases; bases with no gene match: 9. As DNA, the CDR3 is TGTGCCAGCAACTTAGGGACAGCGGTCTACGAGCAGTACTTC. Residues: CASNLGTAVYEQYF.

The chain couples TRBV25-1 to TRBJ1-3, with D possibly TRBD1 on 5 matching bases. Germline loops: CDR1 MGHDK, CDR2 SYGVNS. The CDR3 extends over 12 amino acids. V was trimmed by 4 bases and J by 11 bases, leaving 12 bases between them. This CDR3 is CASSGTLLPIYF. The CDR3, as DNA: TGTGCCAGCAGTGGGACACTACTCCCCATATATTTT.

This chain connects TRBV7-6 to TRBJ2-3; TRBD1 aligns across 9 bases. After removal of 5 bases from V and 3 bases from J, the junction contained 3 bases not matched to a gene. This CDR3 comprises 14 residues. The germline CDR1 and CDR2 sequences are SGHVS and FNYEAQ. CDR3 region: CASSRGQGTDTQYF. As DNA, the CDR3 is TGTGCCAGCAGCCGGGGACAGGGTACAGATACGCAGTATTTT.

The V and J genes are TRBV5-1 and TRBJ2-4, with TRBD2 matching 14 bases. Germline V gene lookup returns CDR1 SGHRS and CDR2 YFSETQ. V dropped 1 base and J dropped 6; count of bases not matched to a gene: 9. The CDR3 has 18 amino acids. Here the CDR3 DNA reads TGCGCCAGCAGCTTGTGGGGGACTAGCGGGAGAGTGGGAAACATTCAGTACTTC. Translation gives CASSLWGTSGRVGNIQYF. Combining the CDR3 with reference TRBV5-1 and TRBJ2-4 gives the whole variable domain KAGVTQTPRYLIKTRGQQVTLSCSPISGHRSVSWYQQTPGQGLQFLFEYFSETQRNKGNFPGRFSGRQFSNSRSEMNVSTLELGDSALYLCASSLWGTSGRVGNIQYFGAGTRLSVL.

The chain is built from TRBV29-1 and TRBJ1-2, with D perhaps TRBD1 (5 bases). Trimming pared 3 bases from V and 5 bases from J, leaving 13 bases between. This CDR3 region has 13 residues. Germline V CDR1 and CDR2: SQVTM, ANQGSEA. CDR3: CSVEYGQGYGYTF. In DNA, the CDR3 is TGCAGCGTTGAGTACGGGCAGGGATATGGCTACACCTTC.

This chain connects TRBV7-8 to TRBJ2-7, with no clear D. Germline lookup yields CDR1 SGHVS and CDR2 FQNEAQ. The germline V and J ends were trimmed by 3 bases and 3 bases, with 9 bases remaining between them. The CDR3 spans 13 residues. CDR3 loop: CASSFERLYEQYF. CDR3 DNA sequence: TGTGCCAGCAGCTTCGAGCGCCTCTACGAGCAGTACTTC.

The V and J genes are TRBV7-3 and TRBJ2-2; perhaps TRBD1 as D (6 bases). The germline gives CDR1 SGHTA, CDR2 FQGTGA. CDR3 length equals 15 residues. V was trimmed by 3 bases and J by 3 bases, leaving 11 bases between them. This chain's CDR3 is CASSFTGRDTGELFF. The CDR3 bases are TGTGCCAGCAGCTTTACAGGGCGTGACACCGGGGAGCTGTTTTTT.

The CDR3 DNA reads as TGTGCCAGCAGTTGGGACAGGGATACATCGTTGGGCCAGTACTTC. It is translated as CASSWDRDTSLGQYF. The J gene is TRBJ2-7, the V gene TRBV5-6; 9 bases are a match to TRBD1. V trimming: 5 bases; J trimming: 10 bases; junction bases outside the gene matches: 16. The germline gives CDR1 SGHDT, CDR2 YYEEEE. The CDR3 runs to 15 residues.

The J gene is TRBJ2-7, the V gene TRBV27, with 8 bases matching TRBD1. Germline trimming cut 0 bases from V and 2 bases from J; bases unmatched to any gene: 3. Germline-derived CDR1 and CDR2 are MNHEY and SMNVEV (reference sequence). The CDR3 covers 15 residues. The CDR3 bases are TGTGCCAGCAGTTTATCGGGACAGGACCCCTACGAGCAGTACTTC. Residues: CASSLSGQDPYEQYF.

V usage is TRBV5-1 and J usage is TRBJ2-7; 9 bases line up with TRBD1. Germline V lookup: CDR1 SGHRS, CDR2 YFSETQ. The CDR3 has 14 residues. V shed 5 bases, J shed 5 bases, and the junction held 8 bases outside the gene matches. The CDR3 DNA is TGCGCCAGCAGAACCGGACAGGGGACGGACGAGCAGTACTTC. The encoded protein is CASRTGQGTDEQYF.

The genes are TRBV28 and TRBJ2-1; D is uncertain. In germline, CDR1 is MDHEN, CDR2 SYDVKM. Trimming stripped 2 bases from V and 5 bases from J, with 4 bases between. CDR3 length: 12 amino acids. CDR3 sequence (DNA): TGTGCCAGCAGTTTAACGGACAATGAGCAGTTCTTC. Translating gives CASSLTDNEQFF.

The chain carries TRBV5-1 and TRBJ1-1; D is undetermined. The CDR3 has 14 residues. The germline V gene has CDR1 SGHRS and CDR2 YFSETQ. V was trimmed by 0 bases and J by 4 bases, leaving 10 bases between them. This CDR3 reads CASSLVLGSTEAFF. For the CDR3, the DNA is TGCGCCAGCAGCTTGGTCTTGGGCAGCACTGAAGCTTTCTTT. Filled out from reference TRBV5-1 and TRBJ1-1, the complete variable domain reads KAGVTQTPRYLIKTRGQQVTLSCSPISGHRSVSWYQQTPGQGLQFLFEYFSETQRNKGNFPGRFSGRQFSNSRSEMNVSTLELGDSALYLCASSLVLGSTEAFFGQGTRLTVV.

The chain recombines TRBV2 with TRBJ2-5; D may be TRBD2 (7 bases). Germline V gene data show CDR1 as SNHLY and CDR2 as FYNNEI. This CDR3 has 12 residues. V was trimmed by 7 bases and J by 5 bases, leaving 11 bases between them. The CDR3 coding sequence is TGTGCCAGCATGGGGGGGGCCGAGACCCAGTACTTC. The encoded protein is CASMGGAETQYF. The entire variable domain, with the rest obtained from reference TRBV2 and TRBJ2-5, is as follows: EPEVTQTPSHQVTQMGQEVILRCVPISNHLYFYWYRQILGQKVEFLVSFYNNEISEKSEIFDDQFSVERPDGSNFTLKIRSTKLEDSAMYFCASMGGAETQYFGPGTRLLVL.